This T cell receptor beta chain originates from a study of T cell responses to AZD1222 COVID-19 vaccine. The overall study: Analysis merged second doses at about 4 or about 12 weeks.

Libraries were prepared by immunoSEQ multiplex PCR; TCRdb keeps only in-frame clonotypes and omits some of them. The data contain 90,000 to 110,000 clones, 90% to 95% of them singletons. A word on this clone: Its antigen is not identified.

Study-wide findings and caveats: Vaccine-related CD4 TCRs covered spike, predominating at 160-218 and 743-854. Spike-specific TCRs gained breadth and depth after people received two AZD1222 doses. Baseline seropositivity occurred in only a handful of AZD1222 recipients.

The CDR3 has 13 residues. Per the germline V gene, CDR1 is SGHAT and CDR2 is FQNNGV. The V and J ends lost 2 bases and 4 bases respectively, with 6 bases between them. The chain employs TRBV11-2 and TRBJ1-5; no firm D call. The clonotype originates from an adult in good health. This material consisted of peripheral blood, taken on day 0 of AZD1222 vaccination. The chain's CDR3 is CASSLQENQPQHF. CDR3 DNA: TGTGCCAGCAGCTTACAGGAAAATCAGCCCCAGCATTTT.